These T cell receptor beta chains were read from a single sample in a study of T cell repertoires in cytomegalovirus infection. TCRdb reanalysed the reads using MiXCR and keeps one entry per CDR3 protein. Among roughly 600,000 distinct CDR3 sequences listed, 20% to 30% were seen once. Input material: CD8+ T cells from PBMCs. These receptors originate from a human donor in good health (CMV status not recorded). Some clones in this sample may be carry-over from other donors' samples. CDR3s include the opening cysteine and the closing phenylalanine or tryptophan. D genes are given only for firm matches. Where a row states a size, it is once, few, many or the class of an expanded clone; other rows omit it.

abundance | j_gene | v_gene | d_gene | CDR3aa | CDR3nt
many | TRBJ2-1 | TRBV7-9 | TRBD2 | CASSLATSGGYYNEQFF | TGTGCCAGCAGCTTAGCGACTAGCGGGGGATACTACAATGAGCAGTTCTTC
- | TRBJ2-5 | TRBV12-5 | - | CASGFGTEQFPQETQYF | TGTGCTAGTGGTTTCGGAACAGAGCAGTTTCCCCAAGAGACCCAGTACTTC
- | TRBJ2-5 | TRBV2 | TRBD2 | CASKIGDYGEQETQYF | TGTGCCAGCAAAATAGGGGACTACGGGGAGCAAGAGACCCAGTACTTC
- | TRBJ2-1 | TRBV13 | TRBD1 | CASAGGSYNEQFF | TGTGCCAGCGCAGGGGGCTCCTACAATGAGCAGTTCTTC
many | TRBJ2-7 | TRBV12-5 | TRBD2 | CASGPGLAGYEQYF | TGTGCTAGTGGTCCGGGACTAGCGGGTTACGAGCAGTACTTC
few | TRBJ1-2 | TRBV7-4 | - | CASSLLLLNGYTF | TGTGCCAGCAGCTTATTATTGCTGAATGGCTACACCTTC
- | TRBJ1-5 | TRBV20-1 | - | CSSSDRAEPQHF | -
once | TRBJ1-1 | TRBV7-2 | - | CASSRRGRGGVNTEAFF | TGTGCCAGCAGCCGGCGCGGCCGGGGGGGGGTGAACACTGAAGCTTTCTTT
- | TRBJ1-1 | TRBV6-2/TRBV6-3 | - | CASTGRYTEAFF | TGTGCCAGCACCGGGCGGTACACTGAAGCTTTCTTT
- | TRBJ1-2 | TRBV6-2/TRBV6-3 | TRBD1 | CASKRTGATNYGYTF | TGTGCCAGCAAACGGACAGGCGCTACTAACTATGGCTACACCTTC
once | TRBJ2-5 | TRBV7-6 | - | CANSHPGDREETQYF | TGTGCCAACAGCCACCCGGGGGACAGAGAAGAGACCCAGTACTTC
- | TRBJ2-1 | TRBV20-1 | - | CSAWYSYNEQFF | TGCAGTGCTTGGTACTCCTACAATGAGCAGTTCTTC
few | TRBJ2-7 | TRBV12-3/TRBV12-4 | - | CASGMTGVDYEQYF | TGTGCCAGTGGGATGACAGGCGTTGACTACGAGCAGTACTTC
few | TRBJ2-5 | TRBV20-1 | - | CSARVDDVWGYQETQYF | TGCAGTGCTAGAGTTGACGATGTATGGGGTTACCAAGAGACCCAGTACTTC
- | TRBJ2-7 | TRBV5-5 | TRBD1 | CASRYDRAVWNEQYF | TGTGCCAGCAGATACGACAGGGCCGTTTGGAACGAGCAGTACTTC
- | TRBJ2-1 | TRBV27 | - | CASSLPGGYEQFF | TGTGCCAGCAGTTTACCCGGGGGCTATGAGCAGTTCTTC